Presented here are 32 T cell receptor beta chains from one specimen sequenced in a study of cytomegalovirus exposure and HLA in healthy donors. The PCR ran on 60 Vbeta and 13 Jbeta primers. Sequenced by immunoSEQ multiplex PCR; TCRdb stores in-frame clones only, minus some. The sample yields about 190,000 clones, around 86% seen once. The sample taken for sequencing was PBMCs. These receptors came from a woman aged 18-29 years in good health and CMV-seronegative.

The rearrangement joins TRBV29-1 to TRBJ2-7, with TRBD1 as a possible D gene (5 bases). The CDR3 has 17 amino acids. Per germline, CDR1 SQVTM and CDR2 ANQGSEA. V lost 4 bases and J 0 bases, leaving 22 bases between the germline ends. The CDR3 sequence is CSVVGREKSGDSYEQYF. DNA for the CDR3: TGCAGCGTTGTGGGCAGGGAAAAGTCTGGCGACTCCTACGAGCAGTACTTC.

J is TRBJ2-7 and V is TRBV11-2; D is unclear. V lost 5 bases and J lost 5, with 16 bases in between. The CDR3 runs to 14 residues. Germline CDR1 is SGHAT and CDR2 is FQNNGV. In nucleotides, the CDR3 is TGTGCCAGCAGCCGCCCGCCGAGTGTGAACGAGCAGTACTTC. Encoded protein: CASSRPPSVNEQYF.

The rearrangement links TRBV19 to TRBJ1-2, with 7 positions matching TRBD1. Germline values: CDR1 LNHDA, CDR2 SQIVND (reference sequence). CDR3 length: 14 residues. Trimming cost V 4 bases and J 0 bases; bases outside gene matches: 2. In nucleotides, the CDR3 is TGTGCCAGTAGTAGAGGACAGGCTAACTATGGCTACACCTTC. Its translation: CASSRGQANYGYTF.

This clone was counted only a few times. The chain recombines TRBV15 with TRBJ2-5, with 11 bases aligning to TRBD2. With V trimmed by 0 bases and J by 4 bases, 1 base remained unmatched. The CDR3 length is 15 residues. Per germline, CDR1 LNHNV and CDR2 YYDKDF (reference sequence). The CDR3 spells CATSRDSGGAETQYF. The CDR3 DNA is TGTGCCACCAGCAGAGATAGCGGGGGGGCAGAGACCCAGTACTTC.

This clone was seen a single time. The chain joins TRBV30 to TRBJ1-5, with a tentative D call TRBD1 (6 bases). The CDR3 extends over 14 amino acids. Trimming took off 0 bases at V and 0 bases at J, with 6 bases between the two ends. Germline values: CDR1 GTSNPN, CDR2 SVGIG (reference sequence). The CDR3 reads CAWSVQGSNQPQHF. CDR3 DNA sequence: TGTGCCTGGAGTGTACAGGGTAGCAATCAGCCCCAGCATTTT.

V usage is TRBV5-4 and J usage is TRBJ2-7, with 10 positions matching TRBD2. Germline values: CDR1 SGHNT, CDR2 YYREEE (reference sequence). The CDR3 sequence is 15 residues long. The V segment lost 0 bases and the J segment 6 bases; nucleotides outside the gene matches: 6. This CDR3 is CASSLDPTSGVEQYF. The CDR3 coding sequence is TGTGCCAGCAGCTTGGACCCCACTAGCGGGGTCGAGCAGTACTTC.

The gene calls are TRBV12-2 and TRBJ2-7; the tabulated D call, TRBD2, remains unverified against the DNA. TRBV12-2 is flagged as a pseudogene. The CDR3 sequence is 14 residues long. In DNA, the CDR3 is TGTGCAAGTCGCTCGGGACTACACTTGGGGGAGCAGTACTTC. Translated, it gives CASRSGLHLGEQYF.

V is TRBV9 and J is TRBJ1-1; D unresolved. V was clipped by 0 bases and J by 6 bases, with 12 bases between them. Germline CDR1 is SGDLS and CDR2 is YYNGEE. The CDR3 runs to 14 residues. DNA of the CDR3: TGTGCCAGCAGCGTAGATCGGCTGGGCCCTGAAGCTTTCTTT. It yields the protein CASSVDRLGPEAFF.

The chain joins TRBV25-1 to TRBJ1-2; 9 positions agree with TRBD1. V was pared by 2 bases and J by 8 bases, with 6 bases of the junction left unmatched. The germline V gene encodes CDR1 MGHDK and CDR2 SYGVNS. CDR3 length: 14 amino acids. The CDR3 bases are TGTGCCAGCAGTGAAGGGGGGACAGGGTTCGGCTACACCTTC. It codes for CASSEGGTGFGYTF.

This chain connects TRBV6-1 to TRBJ2-7; TRBD1 matches 9 bases. CDR1 MNHNS and CDR2 SASEGT come from the germline V gene. V lost 6 bases to trimming and J lost 0 bases; unmatched junction nucleotides: 6. This CDR3 spans 15 amino acids. In DNA form, the CDR3 reads TGTGCCAGCAGCGCCGGGACAGGGAACTCCTACGAGCAGTACTTC. Translated: CASSAGTGNSYEQYF.

The gene calls are TRBV5-1 and TRBJ2-1; 9 bases line up with TRBD2. V lost 2 bases, J lost 6 bases, and 9 bases stayed unmatched. From germline, CDR1 is SGHRS and CDR2 YFSETQ. CDR3 size: 16 residues. The CDR3 DNA reads TGCGCCAGCAGCTTTGATCTAGCGGGACTAAGCAATGAGCAGTTCTTC. Encoded protein: CASSFDLAGLSNEQFF.

The gene calls are TRBV6-5 and TRBJ2-7, with TRBD2 matching 12 bases. This CDR3 region has 16 residues. Trimming at V came to 2 bases and at J to 6 bases, leaving 8 bases not matched to a gene. Germline lookup yields CDR1 MNHEY and CDR2 SVGAGI. The CDR3 here is CASSYGLAGGPGEQYF. DNA of the CDR3: TGTGCCAGCAGTTACGGTCTAGCGGGAGGGCCGGGCGAGCAGTACTTC.

This clone was observed a few times. This chain connects TRBV28 to TRBJ2-2, with a possible D match to TRBD1 (7 bases). Looked up from germline, CDR1 is MDHEN and CDR2 is SYDVKM. V lost 3 bases, J lost 6 bases, and 14 bases lay in between. This CDR3 has 15 residues. In DNA, the CDR3 is TGTGCCAGCAGTTTTTTAACAGGGGAGGCCGGGGAGCTGTTTTTT. Protein sequence: CASSFLTGEAGELFF.

The V and J genes are TRBV7-9 and TRBJ2-7, with unresolved D. This CDR3 is 11 amino acids long. The germline V and J ends were trimmed by 8 bases and 2 bases, with 7 bases remaining between them. Germline V gene lookup returns CDR1 SEHNR and CDR2 FQNEAQ (reference sequence). The CDR3 sequence: CASGATYEQYF. CDR3 DNA: TGTGCCAGCGGAGCGACCTACGAGCAGTACTTC.

V and J are TRBV4-2 and TRBJ2-7, with a tentative D call TRBD2 (5 bases). Germline lookup yields CDR1 LGHNA and CDR2 YNFKEQ. The CDR3 runs to 14 residues. Between the trimmed V and J ends, which lost 4 bases and 2 bases, there was a span of 12 bases. DNA of the CDR3: TGTGCCAGCAGCCGCGTAGACGGGACCTACGAGCAGTACTTC. It yields the protein CASSRVDGTYEQYF.

This chain links TRBV19 with TRBJ1-5; TRBD1 matches 9 bases. Looked up from germline, CDR1 is LNHDA and CDR2 is SQIVND (reference sequence). Unmatched junction bases numbered 4, after V lost 3 bases and J lost 4 bases. The CDR3 runs to 15 residues. As DNA, the CDR3 is TGTGCCAGTAGTATTCGGGGGACAGGGAATCAGCCCCAGCATTTT. It is translated as CASSIRGTGNQPQHF.

The genes are TRBV18 and TRBJ2-1; TRBD2 aligns across 11 bases. Germline V CDR1 and CDR2: KGHSH, LQKENI. After removal of 4 bases from V and 3 bases from J, the junction contained 2 bases not matched to a gene. The CDR3 covers 15 residues. The CDR3 DNA reads TGTGCCAGCTCACAGACTAGCGGGAACTACAATGAGCAGTTCTTC. Its translation is CASSQTSGNYNEQFF.

In this sample, this clone turned up once. This rearrangement joins TRBV30 to TRBJ1-5; D not certain. Trimming pared 5 bases from V and 0 bases from J, leaving 8 bases between. The germline V gene has CDR1 GTSNPN and CDR2 SVGIG (reference sequence). The CDR3 has 13 residues. CDR3 amino acids: CAWGRSSNQPQHF. CDR3 nucleotide sequence: TGTGCCTGGGGCCGCAGTAGCAATCAGCCCCAGCATTTT.

V gene TRBV11-1 combines with J gene TRBJ1-1, with 9 bases that match TRBD1. The CDR3 is made up of 14 amino acids. The germline CDR1 and CDR2 sequences are SGHAT and FQDESV (reference sequence). The V and J ends lost 4 bases and 5 bases, in that order; junction bases with no gene match: 5. CDR3 nucleotide sequence: TGTGCCAGCAGCTCAACAGGGGGCCGGACTGAAGCTTTCTTT. Amino acids: CASSSTGGRTEAFF.

The J gene is TRBJ1-2, the V gene TRBV28; D is perhaps TRBD1 (5 bases). The germline V gene has CDR1 MDHEN and CDR2 SYDVKM. Trimming left V 1 base short and J 8 bases short, with 11 bases between. CDR3 length: 13 residues. CDR3 sequence (DNA): TGTGCCAGCAGTTTATCCCTACCAGGGGGCTACACCTTC. It specifies CASSLSLPGGYTF.

The chain employs TRBV6-1 and TRBJ2-6; TRBD2 is a possible D gene (5 bases). Germline-derived CDR1 and CDR2 are MNHNS and SASEGT. The ends were cut back, 2 bases at V and 0 bases at J, with 14 bases in the middle. CDR3 length equals 18 residues. CDR3 coding DNA: TGTGCCAGCAGTGAATCTGCCGGGGTTCCCTCTGGGGCCAACGTCCTGACTTTC. The encoded protein is CASSESAGVPSGANVLTF.

This chain uses TRBV5-6 with TRBJ2-3; D is perhaps TRBD2 (6 bases). CDR1 is SGHDT, CDR2 YYEEEE, per germline. Trimming cost V 0 bases and J 0 bases, with 14 bases left between them. This CDR3 comprises 17 residues. CDR3 residues: CASSLAGSLPSTDTQYF. CDR3 bases: TGTGCCAGCAGCTTGGCCGGGAGCCTTCCTAGCACAGATACGCAGTATTTT.

The chain combines TRBV4-2 with TRBJ2-3, with TRBD2 matching 9 bases. This CDR3 has 15 residues. Trimming removed 0 bases from V and 4 bases from J; junction bases left unmatched: 2. Germline loops: CDR1 LGHNA, CDR2 YNFKEQ. The CDR3 region has the DNA TGTGCCAGCAGCCAAGAGCGGGGGGGGGCAGATACGCAGTATTTT. This encodes CASSQERGGADTQYF.

V is TRBV6-1 and J is TRBJ1-1, with unresolved D. Germline V gene sequence: CDR1 MNHNS, CDR2 SASEGT. V lost 5 bases and J 3 bases, leaving 13 bases between the germline ends. The CDR3 covers 14 residues. CDR3 in amino acids: CASSSHGEDTEAFF. For the CDR3, the DNA is TGTGCCAGCAGTTCTCACGGAGAGGACACTGAAGCTTTCTTT.

This chain joins TRBV5-1 and TRBJ2-7; D is possibly TRBD1 (6 bases). The CDR3 length is 15 residues. V lost 5 bases to trimming and J lost 2 bases, with 17 bases between them. Per germline, CDR1 SGHRS and CDR2 YFSETQ. The CDR3 loop is CASSSYRDSAYEQYF. The CDR3 DNA reads TGCGCCAGCAGTTCATACAGGGATTCCGCCTACGAGCAGTACTTC.

This rearrangement joins TRBV5-1 to TRBJ2-7; 9 bases fit TRBD2. The CDR3 is 16 amino acids. Germline V gene sequence: CDR1 SGHRS, CDR2 YFSETQ. The V segment lost 4 bases and the J segment 2 bases; nucleotides outside the gene matches: 10. The CDR3 region has the DNA TGCGCCAGCAGCCAAGTTAGCGGGGGAGGAGCCTACGAGCAGTACTTC. Translation: CASSQVSGGGAYEQYF.

This clone was found once. The V and J genes are TRBV10-2 and TRBJ2-3; 8 bases are a match to TRBD2. The CDR3 contains 13 residues. J lost 5 bases, V lost 10 bases, and 8 bases had no gene match. In germline, CDR1 is WSHSY, CDR2 SAAADI. The CDR3 region has the DNA TGCGCCATCCTGCGGGGGGATGAAGATACGCAGTATTTT. Residues: CAILRGDEDTQYF.

Only a few counts were recorded for this clone. The rearrangement links TRBV5-1 to TRBJ2-6; no clear D. CDR1 and CDR2 (germline): SGHRS, YFSETQ. The CDR3 covers 15 residues. V shed 3 bases and J shed 2 bases, with 9 bases lying between them. The CDR3 loop reads CASSSDSAGANVLTF. In DNA, the CDR3 is TGCGCCAGCAGCTCCGACTCTGCTGGGGCCAACGTCCTGACTTTC.

V gene TRBV7-6 combines with J gene TRBJ2-1, with 7 positions matching TRBD2. Losses at the gene ends were 8 bases for V and 0 bases for J; bases not matched to a gene: 10. CDR1 SGHVS and CDR2 FNYEAQ come from the germline V gene. CDR3 size: 16 residues. The CDR3 region has the DNA TGTGCCAGCCTTCGAAGGCGGGAGTTCTCCTACAATGAGCAGTTCTTC. Translation gives CASLRRREFSYNEQFF.

V and J are TRBV10-1 and TRBJ1-1; D possibly corresponds to TRBD1 (6 bases). CDR1 is WNHNN and CDR2 is SYGVQD in the germline V gene (reference sequence). The CDR3 loop spans 13 amino acids. V shed 0 bases and J shed 6 bases, with 8 bases lying between them. This CDR3 reads CASSESGASEAFF. CDR3 bases: TGCGCCAGCAGTGAGTCGGGGGCGTCTGAAGCTTTCTTT.

The chain joins TRBV14 to TRBJ2-3; 12 bases fit TRBD2. Trimming cost V 1 base and J 8 bases; bases outside gene matches: 7. This CDR3 has 16 amino acids. In germline, CDR1 is SGHDN, CDR2 FVKESK. CDR3 sequence (DNA): TGTGCCAGCAGCCAAGGACTAGCGGGGGCTGCAGGTACGCAGTATTTT. Translating it yields CASSQGLAGAAGTQYF.

This clone came up once. V usage is TRBV9 and J usage is TRBJ2-3, with 9 bases identical to TRBD2. With V trimmed by 0 bases and J by 2 bases, 7 bases remained unmatched. This CDR3 has 17 residues. Looked up from germline, CDR1 is SGDLS and CDR2 is YYNGEE. The CDR3 nucleotides are TGTGCCAGCAGCGTAGGTGGACTAGCGAGCCTCACAGATACGCAGTATTTT. This translates into CASSVGGLASLTDTQYF.